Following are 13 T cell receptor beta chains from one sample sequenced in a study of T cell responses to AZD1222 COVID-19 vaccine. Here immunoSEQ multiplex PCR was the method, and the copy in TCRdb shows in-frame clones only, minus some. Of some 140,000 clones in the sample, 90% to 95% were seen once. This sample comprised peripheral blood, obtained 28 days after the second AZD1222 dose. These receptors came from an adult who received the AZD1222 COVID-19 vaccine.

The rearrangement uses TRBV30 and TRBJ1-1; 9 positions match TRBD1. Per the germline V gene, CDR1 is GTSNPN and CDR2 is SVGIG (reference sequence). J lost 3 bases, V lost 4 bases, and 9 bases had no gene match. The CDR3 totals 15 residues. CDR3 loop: CAWTAGQGHYTEAFF. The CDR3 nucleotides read TGTGCCTGGACAGCGGGACAGGGTCACTACACTGAAGCTTTCTTT. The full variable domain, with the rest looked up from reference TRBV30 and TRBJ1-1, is SQTIHQWPATLVQPVGSPLSLECTVEGTSNPNLYWYRQAAGRGLQLLFYSVGIGQISSEVPQNLSASRPQDRQFILSSKKLLLSDSGFYLCAWTAGQGHYTEAFFGQGTRLTVV.

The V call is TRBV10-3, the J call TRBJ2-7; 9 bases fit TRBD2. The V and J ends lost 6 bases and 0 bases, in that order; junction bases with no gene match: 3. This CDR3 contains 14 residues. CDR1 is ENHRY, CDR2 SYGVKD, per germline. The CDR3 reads CAIRDSGSSYEQYF. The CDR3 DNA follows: TGTGCCATCAGGGATAGCGGGAGCTCCTACGAGCAGTACTTC.

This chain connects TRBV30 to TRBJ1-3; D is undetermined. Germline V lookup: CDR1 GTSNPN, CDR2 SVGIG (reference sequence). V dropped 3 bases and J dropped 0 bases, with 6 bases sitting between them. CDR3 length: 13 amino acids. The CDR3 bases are TGTGCCTGGAGCAGGATCTCTGGAAACACCATATATTTT. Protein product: CAWSRISGNTIYF.

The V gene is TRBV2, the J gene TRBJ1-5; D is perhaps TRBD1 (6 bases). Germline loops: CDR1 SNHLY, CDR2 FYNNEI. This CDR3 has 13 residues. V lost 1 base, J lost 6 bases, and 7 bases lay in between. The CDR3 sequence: CASSEEGGQPQHF. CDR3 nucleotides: TGTGCCAGCAGTGAAGAGGGGGGTCAGCCCCAGCATTTT.

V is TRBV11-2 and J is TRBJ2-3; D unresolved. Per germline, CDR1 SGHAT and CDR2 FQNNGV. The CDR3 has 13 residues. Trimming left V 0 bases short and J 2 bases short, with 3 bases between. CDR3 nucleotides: TGTGCCAGCAGCTTAGATACCACAGATACGCAGTATTTT. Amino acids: CASSLDTTDTQYF.

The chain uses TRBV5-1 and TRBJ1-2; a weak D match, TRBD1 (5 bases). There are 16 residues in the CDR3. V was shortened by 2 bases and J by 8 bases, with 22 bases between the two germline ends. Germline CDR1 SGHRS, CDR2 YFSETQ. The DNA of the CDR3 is TGCGCCAGCAGCTTTTTCGGAGGGACGGGGGTCGGAGGCTACACCTTC. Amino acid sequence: CASSFFGGTGVGGYTF.

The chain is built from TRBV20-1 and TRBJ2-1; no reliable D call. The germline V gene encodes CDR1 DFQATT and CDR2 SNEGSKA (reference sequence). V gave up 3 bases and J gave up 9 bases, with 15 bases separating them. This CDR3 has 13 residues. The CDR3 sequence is CSASSPLISEQFF. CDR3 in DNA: TGCAGTGCTAGTAGTCCCTTAATCAGTGAGCAGTTCTTC.

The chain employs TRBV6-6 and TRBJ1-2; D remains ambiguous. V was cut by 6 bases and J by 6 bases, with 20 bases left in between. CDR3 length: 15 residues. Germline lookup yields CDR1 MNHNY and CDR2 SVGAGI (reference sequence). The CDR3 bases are TGTGCCAGCAGCCCGCTTTTTGAGGGCGTCGATGGCTACACCTTC. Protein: CASSPLFEGVDGYTF.

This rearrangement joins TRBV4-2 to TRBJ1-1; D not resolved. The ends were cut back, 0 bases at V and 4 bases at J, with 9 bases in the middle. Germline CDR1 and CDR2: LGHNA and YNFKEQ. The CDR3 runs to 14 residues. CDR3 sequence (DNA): TGTGCCAGCAGCCAAGACCCAGCGGGCACTGAAGCTTTCTTT. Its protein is CASSQDPAGTEAFF.

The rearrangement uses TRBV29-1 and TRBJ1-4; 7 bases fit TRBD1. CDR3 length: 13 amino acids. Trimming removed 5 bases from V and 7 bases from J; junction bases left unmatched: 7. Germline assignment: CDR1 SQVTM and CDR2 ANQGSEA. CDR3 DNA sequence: TGCAGCGTTTACCAACAGGGGTCTGAAAAACTGTTTTTT. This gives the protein CSVYQQGSEKLFF.

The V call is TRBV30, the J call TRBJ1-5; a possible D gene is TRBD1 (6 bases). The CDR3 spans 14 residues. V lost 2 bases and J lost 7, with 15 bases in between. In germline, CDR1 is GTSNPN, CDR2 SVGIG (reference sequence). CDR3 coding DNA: TGTGCCTGGAGTCGGGGGGGCTTATGGCAGCCCCAGCATTTT. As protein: CAWSRGGLWQPQHF.

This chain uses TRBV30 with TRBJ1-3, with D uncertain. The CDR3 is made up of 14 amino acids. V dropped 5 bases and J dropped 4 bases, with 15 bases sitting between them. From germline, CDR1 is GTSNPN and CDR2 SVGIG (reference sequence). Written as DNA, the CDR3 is TGTGCCTGGGACAAAGCAATGGGGGGAAACACCATATATTTT. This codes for CAWDKAMGGNTIYF.

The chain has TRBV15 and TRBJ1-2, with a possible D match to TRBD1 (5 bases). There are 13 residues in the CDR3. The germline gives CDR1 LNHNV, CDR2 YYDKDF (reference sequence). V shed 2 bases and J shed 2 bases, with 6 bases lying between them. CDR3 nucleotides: TGTGCCACCAGCAGATCAGGGAACTATGGCTACACCTTC. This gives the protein CATSRSGNYGYTF.